This TCR beta chain was sequenced in a study of OX40 agonist ivuxolimab in advanced cancers. Method: immunoSEQ multiplex PCR; TCRdb's copy keeps in-frame clones and lacks some. The profile shows approximately 69,000 clones, about four fifths of them singletons. J lost 7 bases, V lost 4 bases, and 7 bases had no gene match. The CDR3 spans 14 residues. The germline gives CDR1 SGHRS, CDR2 YFSETQ. The sequencing used CD4+ or CD8+ T cells sorted from blood, collected in a trial of the OX40 agonist ivuxolimab. The chain employs TRBV5-1 and TRBJ2-1, with 8 bases matching TRBD1. This TCR derives from an adult with an advanced solid tumor such as melanoma, head and neck, liver or kidney cancer. The CDR3 here is CASSLRTGRNEQFF. CDR3 nucleotide sequence: TGCGCCAGCAGCCTCCGGACAGGGCGTAATGAGCAGTTCTTC.